This T cell receptor (beta chain) was recovered during a study of vaccination effects on CD4 cells after COVID-19. The study's findings and limits: Long after vaccination, the clones induced by infection and by vaccine shrank markedly in size.

In the case of this clone: Its antigen remains unidentified.

Profiled with immunoSEQ multiplex PCR; TCRdb holds only in-frame clones, not every one. Found here are 64,000 or so clones, around 78% of them singletons; the top ten hold roughly 2%. Ahead of sequencing, the ViraFEST assay grew antigen-specific CD4+ T cells using viral peptide pools. The authors isolated CD4+ T cells after around 10 days of culture. Each participant was given two doses of one vaccine (BNT162b2 or mRNA-1273). Germline V gene lookup returns CDR1 MNHNS and CDR2 SASEGT. V lost 1 base, J lost 0 bases, and 16 bases lay in between. The CDR3 sequence is 17 residues long. This chain links TRBV6-1 with TRBJ2-7, with a possible D match to TRBD2 (6 bases). Here the sequenced sample was CD4+ T cells from PBMCs cultured with HCoV-OC43 spike peptides, taken after COVID-19 vaccination. The sample's subset: HCoV-OC43 spike overlapping peptide pool stimulation. This receptor was obtained from a human donor who received a COVID-19 vaccine. The CDR3 here is CASSEGFAGLLSYEQYV. Here the CDR3 DNA reads TGTGCCAGCAGTGAAGGCTTCGCGGGGCTACTCTCCTACGAGCAGTACGTC.